The 14 T cell receptor beta chains presented below share a single source sample, sequenced in a study of T cell responses to AZD1222 COVID-19 vaccine. Only in-frame clones appear in the TCRdb table, and some are missing; sequencing was by immunoSEQ multiplex PCR. This repertoire shows about 150,000 clones, around 90% found once; its top ten account for 2.8%. The source material was peripheral blood, sampled on day 0 of MenACWY control vaccination. Receptor source: an adult in good health.

The chain links TRBV2 to TRBJ1-5; D remains ambiguous. With 6 bases removed from V and 6 bases from J, the gap between germline ends came to 15 bases. Germline V gives CDR1 SNHLY, CDR2 FYNNEI. The CDR3 has 14 amino acids. The CDR3 bases are TGTGCCAGCAGGGAGGGAGACATGAGTCAGCCCCAGCATTTT. As protein: CASREGDMSQPQHF.

V gene TRBV4-1 combines with J gene TRBJ1-1; D ambiguous. The CDR3 extends over 16 amino acids. With 0 bases removed from V and 1 base from J, the gap between germline ends came to 12 bases. Germline V lookup: CDR1 MGHRA, CDR2 YSYEKL. Written as DNA, the CDR3 is TGCGCCAGCAGCCAAGATCGGGTCAGGCAGAACACTGAAGCTTTCTTT. Its translation is CASSQDRVRQNTEAFF.

The chain couples TRBV7-8 to TRBJ1-5, with D possibly TRBD1 on 5 matching bases. The germline V gene has CDR1 SGHVS and CDR2 FQNEAQ. The ends were cut back, 7 bases at V and 0 bases at J, with 16 bases in the middle. The CDR3 has 16 amino acids. Here the CDR3 DNA reads TGTGCCAGCACCCCTCGGGGGAAGGTTAGCAATCAGCCCCAGCATTTT. It specifies CASTPRGKVSNQPQHF.

This clone appeared a single time. This sequence joins TRBV28 and TRBJ2-3, with TRBD1 matching 8 bases. Germline V lookup: CDR1 MDHEN, CDR2 SYDVKM. This CDR3 region has 16 residues. V lost 4 bases, J lost 4 bases, and 10 bases stayed unmatched. CDR3 in DNA: TGTGCCAGCAGTTCCCCCCCCAGGGGGCGGTCAGATACGCAGTATTTT. Translation gives CASSSPPRGRSDTQYF.

The chain couples TRBV5-1 to TRBJ2-7; no clear D. The CDR3 is 12 amino acids. Germline V gene sequence: CDR1 SGHRS, CDR2 YFSETQ. V was pared by 0 bases and J by 7 bases, with 8 bases between. CDR3 in amino acids: CASSLEHTEQYF. The CDR3 DNA follows: TGCGCCAGCAGCTTGGAACATACGGAGCAGTACTTC.

The chain joins TRBV5-4 to TRBJ2-7; no reliable D call. The ends were cut back, 4 bases at V and 2 bases at J, with 13 bases in the middle. The germline gives CDR1 SGHNT, CDR2 YYREEE (reference sequence). The CDR3 spans 14 residues. The CDR3 region is CASSPLGRTYEQYF. The CDR3 DNA reads as TGTGCCAGCAGCCCGCTTGGCAGGACCTACGAGCAGTACTTC. The full variable domain, rest sourced from reference TRBV5-4 and TRBJ2-7, is ETGVTQSPTHLIKTRGQQVTLRCSSQSGHNTVSWYQQALGQGPQFIFQYYREEENGRGNFPPRFSGLQFPNYSSELNVNALELDDSALYLCASSPLGRTYEQYFGPGTRLTVT.

The chain combines TRBV28 with TRBJ1-2; D is uncertain. The CDR3 covers 12 residues. Germline loops: CDR1 MDHEN, CDR2 SYDVKM. V was cut by 5 bases and J by 6 bases, with 10 bases left in between. CDR3 sequence reads: CASSVSEDGYTF. CDR3 nucleotide sequence: TGTGCCAGCAGTGTGTCGGAGGATGGCTACACCTTC.

For the CDR3, the DNA is TGTGCCAGCAGTGACGGGACACTGAAGGGAGAACTGTTTTTT. It yields the protein CASSDGTLKGELFF. The chain uses TRBV6-1 and TRBJ1-4, with D possibly TRBD1 on 6 matching bases. V was pared by 3 bases and J by 12 bases, with 17 bases between. There are 14 residues in the CDR3. Germline CDR1 MNHNS, CDR2 SASEGT.

The chain has TRBV5-4 and TRBJ2-5; D assignment may be TRBD1 or TRBD2 (5 bases each). This CDR3 has 15 residues. From germline, CDR1 is SGHNT and CDR2 YYREEE (reference sequence). V shed 4 bases and J shed 2 bases, with 15 bases lying between them. The CDR3: CASSPPRGVQETQYF. CDR3 nucleotide sequence: TGTGCCAGCAGCCCCCCCCGGGGCGTTCAAGAGACCCAGTACTTC.

This chain uses TRBV28 with TRBJ2-5; D gene unclear. Germline V gene lookup returns CDR1 MDHEN and CDR2 SYDVKM. Trimming pared 3 bases from V and 5 bases from J, leaving 10 bases between. The CDR3 extends over 13 amino acids. The CDR3 DNA is TGTGCCAGCAGTTTCACTCGGGCGGAGACCCAGTACTTC. Its translation is CASSFTRAETQYF.

The rearrangement joins TRBV28 to TRBJ1-1; D gene ambiguous. With 4 bases removed from V and 5 bases from J, the gap between germline ends came to 11 bases. The CDR3 sequence is 13 residues long. Germline V gene lookup returns CDR1 MDHEN and CDR2 SYDVKM. In DNA, the CDR3 is TGTGCCAGCAGTTCCATACCGGGGACTGAAGCTTTCTTT. Translation gives CASSSIPGTEAFF.

This chain joins TRBV28 and TRBJ2-5, with 7 bases identical to TRBD2. CDR1 and CDR2 (germline): MDHEN, SYDVKM. The CDR3 has 16 residues. The V and J ends lost 7 bases and 5 bases, in that order; junction bases with no gene match: 16. CDR3 residues: CASNLPGTAGGETQYF. The DNA for the CDR3 is TGTGCCAGCAACCTACCCGGGACTGCCGGGGGGGAGACCCAGTACTTC.

The V and J genes are TRBV6-5 and TRBJ2-7; perhaps D is TRBD1 or TRBD2 (5 bases each). V lost 0 bases and J lost 3, with 15 bases in between. The CDR3 is 16 residues long. Looked up from germline, CDR1 is MNHEY and CDR2 is SVGAGI. The CDR3: CASSYSRAGLRYEQYF. The CDR3 coding sequence is TGTGCCAGCAGTTACTCGAGGGCAGGGTTGCGCTACGAGCAGTACTTC.

The table lists this clone with a count of one. The rearrangement joins TRBV29-1 to TRBJ1-4, with 7 positions matching TRBD1. V shed 5 bases and J 4 bases; nucleotides not matched to a gene: 10. CDR1 is SQVTM, CDR2 ANQGSEA, per germline. This CDR3 region has 15 residues. This CDR3 reads CSVQRTGLGNEKLFF. CDR3 DNA: TGCAGCGTTCAGAGGACAGGCCTTGGTAATGAAAAACTGTTTTTT.